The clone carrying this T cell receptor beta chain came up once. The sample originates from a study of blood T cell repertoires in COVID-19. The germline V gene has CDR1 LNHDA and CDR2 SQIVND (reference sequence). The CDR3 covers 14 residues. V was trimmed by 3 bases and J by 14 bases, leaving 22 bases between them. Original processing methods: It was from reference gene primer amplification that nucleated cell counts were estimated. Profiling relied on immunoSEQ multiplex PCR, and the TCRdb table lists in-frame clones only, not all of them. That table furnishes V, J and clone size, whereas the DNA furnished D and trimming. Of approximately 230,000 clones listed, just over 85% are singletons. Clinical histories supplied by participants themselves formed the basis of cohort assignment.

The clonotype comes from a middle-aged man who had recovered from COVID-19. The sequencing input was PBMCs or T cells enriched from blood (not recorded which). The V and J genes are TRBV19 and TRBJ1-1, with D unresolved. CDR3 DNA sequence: TGTGCCAGTAGTATCAGTCCCGGGGTTGTGGGTTTATTCTTT. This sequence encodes CASSISPGVVGLFF.